This note documents a single T cell receptor beta chain sequence. This entry is derived from a study of blood T cells in healthy people across ages. Together with a sample-barcoded 5' primer, a J-beta primer mix was included in a second PCR lasting about 7 to 12 cycles. A 12-random-nucleotide template-switch adaptor tagged each cDNA molecule. TCRdb analysed the 5' RACE reads with MiXCR anew, one entry per CDR3 protein. The repertoire holds about 1.6 million distinct CDR3 sequences, with 30% to 35% as singletons. Trimming removed 7 bases from V and 4 bases from J; junction bases left unmatched: 11. Per germline, CDR1 SQVTM and CDR2 ANQGSEA. There are 14 residues in the CDR3.

The sample was blood. The TCR comes from a woman in her 30s in good health. This chain uses TRBV29-1 with TRBJ1-1, with 8 bases aligning to TRBD1. CDR3 coding DNA: TGCAGCGCCGCTAAGACAGGGGAGGGCACTGAAGCTTTCTTT. Protein product: CSAAKTGEGTEAFF.